Presented here are 11 T cell receptor beta chains from one specimen sequenced in a study of cytomegalovirus exposure and HLA in healthy donors. Vbeta (60) and Jbeta (13) primers were used in the PCR. Here immunoSEQ multiplex PCR was the method, and the copy in TCRdb shows in-frame clones only, minus some. The sample contains some 180,000 clones, 81% of which appear only once. The sample taken for sequencing was PBMCs. These receptors all stem from a man aged 40-49 years in good health and CMV-seropositive.

The chain is built from TRBV5-6 and TRBJ2-1; perhaps TRBD1 as D (6 bases). Germline CDR1 SGHDT, CDR2 YYEEEE. Trimming took 0 bases from V and 1 from J, leaving 11 bases between them. The length of the CDR3 is 16 residues. The CDR3 is CASSLVGGQSYNEQFF. For the CDR3, the DNA is TGTGCCAGCAGCTTGGTTGGGGGACAATCCTACAATGAGCAGTTCTTC.

The chain links TRBV14 to TRBJ2-1; D gene unclear. With 5 bases removed from V and 0 bases from J, the gap between germline ends came to 20 bases. Germline values: CDR1 SGHDN, CDR2 FVKESK. The CDR3 length is 18 residues. CDR3 bases: TGTGCCAGCAGCTCCCTGGTTGGGCAGGCCTTCTCCTACAATGAGCAGTTCTTC. It yields the protein CASSSLVGQAFSYNEQFF.

With regard to this clone: Sequence at one end of the junction differs from germline and may be a read error. V gene TRBV7-9 combines with J gene TRBJ2-7; 10 positions agree with TRBD1. The CDR3 is 14 amino acids. Germline V CDR1 and CDR2: SEHNR, FQNEAQ (reference sequence). The CDR3 DNA reads as TGTTCCAGCAGTCCGGGACAGGGGCTTTACGAGCAGTACTTC. It encodes CSSSPGQGLYEQYF. Supplemented by reference TRBV7-9 and TRBJ2-7, the full variable domain reads DTGVSQNPRHKITKRGQNVTFRCDPISEHNRLYWYRQTLGQGPEFLTYFQNEAQLEKSRLLSDRFSAERPKGSFSTLEIQRTEQGDSAMYLCSSSPGQGLYEQYFGPGTRLTVT.

The CDR3 region is CSALGAGSGNTIYF. CDR3 nucleotides: TGCAGCGCCTTGGGGGCAGGATCTGGAAACACCATATATTTT. This chain uses TRBV29-1 with TRBJ1-3, with a tentative D call TRBD1 (6 bases). The V end lost 7 bases, the J end lost 1 base, and 14 bases lay between the germline ends. The germline CDR1 and CDR2 sequences are SQVTM and ANQGSEA. The CDR3 spans 14 residues.

The CDR3 DNA reads TGTGCCAGCAGCTTTGGAGGGCCCGGCATTTACAATGAGCAGTTCTTC. Amino acid sequence: CASSFGGPGIYNEQFF. The chain is built from TRBV7-9 and TRBJ2-1; D is possibly TRBD2 (6 bases). The CDR3 loop spans 16 amino acids. CDR1 is SEHNR and CDR2 is FQNEAQ in the germline V gene (reference sequence). The V gene lost 3 bases and the J gene lost 4 bases, with 16 bases spanning the gap.

The chain links TRBV2 to TRBJ1-2; possibly TRBD1 for D (5 bases). The CDR3 consists of 14 residues. Trimming took 4 bases from V and 2 from J, leaving 11 bases between them. CDR1 and CDR2 (germline): SNHLY, FYNNEI. The CDR3 bases are TGTGCCAGCAGTGTGGCGGGGCAGAACTATGGCTACACCTTC. As protein: CASSVAGQNYGYTF.

This chain connects TRBV13 to TRBJ2-5, with D maybe TRBD1 (5 bases). Matching the DNA end better, TRBJ2-7 makes the J call doubtful. Germline CDR1 reads PRHDT; CDR2 reads FYEKMQ (reference sequence). The CDR3 consists of 13 residues. This CDR3 reads CASSLYRHYEQYF. In DNA form, the CDR3 reads TGTGCCAGCAGCTTATACAGGCACTACGAGCAGTACTTC.

The rearrangement joins TRBV5-6 to TRBJ2-5; D is perhaps TRBD1 (6 bases). The length of the CDR3 is 13 residues. V gave up 4 bases and J gave up 2 bases, with 9 bases separating them. The germline gives CDR1 SGHDT, CDR2 YYEEEE. CDR3 sequence (DNA): TGTGCCAGCAGCCTCGGACAGCAAGAGACCCAGTACTTC. Its translation: CASSLGQQETQYF.

The rearrangement joins TRBV6-1 to TRBJ2-7; 8 bases line up with TRBD1. With 1 base clipped from V and 2 bases from J, the junction kept 7 bases outside the gene matches. CDR1 MNHNS and CDR2 SASEGT come from the germline V gene. The CDR3 is 16 amino acids. CDR3 sequence (DNA): TGTGCCAGCAGTGAAGGGACAGGGCAGCGCGCCTACGAGCAGTACTTC. Amino acids: CASSEGTGQRAYEQYF.

The rearrangement joins TRBV7-9 to TRBJ1-3; tentative D call: TRBD1 (5 bases). The CDR3 contains 15 residues. The V and J ends lost 1 base and 1 base respectively, with 8 bases between them. Per the germline V gene, CDR1 is SEHNR and CDR2 is FQNEAQ (reference sequence). The CDR3 sequence: CASSLDGGSGNTIYF. CDR3 nucleotides: TGTGCCAGCAGCTTAGACGGGGGATCTGGAAACACCATATATTTT.

This clone was picked up a small number of times. The J gene is TRBJ1-6, the V gene TRBV2; 9 positions agree with TRBD1. Trimming took 4 bases from V and 0 from J; bases not matched to a gene: 7. The CDR3 consists of 18 residues. Germline assignment: CDR1 SNHLY and CDR2 FYNNEI. CDR3 in DNA: TGTGCCAGCAGTGTGGGACAGGGTGACGTCTCCTATAATTCACCCCTCCACTTT. Its protein product is CASSVGQGDVSYNSPLHF.